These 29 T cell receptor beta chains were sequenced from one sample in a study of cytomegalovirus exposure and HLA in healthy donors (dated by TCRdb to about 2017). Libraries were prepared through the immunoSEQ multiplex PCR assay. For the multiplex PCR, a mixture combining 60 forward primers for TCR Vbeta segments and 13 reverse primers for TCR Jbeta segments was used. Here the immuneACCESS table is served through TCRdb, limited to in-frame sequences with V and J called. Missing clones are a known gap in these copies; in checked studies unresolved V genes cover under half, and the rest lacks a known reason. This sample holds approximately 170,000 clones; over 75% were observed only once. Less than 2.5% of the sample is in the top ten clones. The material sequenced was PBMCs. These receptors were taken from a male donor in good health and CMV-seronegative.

The CDR3 here is CASSPEREAYEQYF. CDR3 DNA sequence: TGTGCCAGCTCACCGGAGAGGGAGGCATACGAGCAGTACTTC. This chain uses TRBV18 with TRBJ2-7, with a possible D match to TRBD2 (6 bases). The CDR3 sequence is 14 residues long. V lost 3 bases, J lost 4 bases, and 13 bases lay in between. Germline V gene data show CDR1 as KGHSH and CDR2 as LQKENI.

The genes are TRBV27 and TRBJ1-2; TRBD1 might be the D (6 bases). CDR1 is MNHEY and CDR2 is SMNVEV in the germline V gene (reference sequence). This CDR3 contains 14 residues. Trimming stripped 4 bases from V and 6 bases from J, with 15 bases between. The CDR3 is CASSYSRGTDGYTF. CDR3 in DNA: TGTGCCAGCAGTTACAGCAGGGGTACGGATGGCTACACCTTC.

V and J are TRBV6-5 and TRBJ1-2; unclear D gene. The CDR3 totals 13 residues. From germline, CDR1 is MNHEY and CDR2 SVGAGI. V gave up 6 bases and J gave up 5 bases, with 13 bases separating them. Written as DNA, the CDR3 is TGTGCCAGCAGACCGGACTTGGAATATGGCTACACCTTC. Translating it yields CASRPDLEYGYTF.

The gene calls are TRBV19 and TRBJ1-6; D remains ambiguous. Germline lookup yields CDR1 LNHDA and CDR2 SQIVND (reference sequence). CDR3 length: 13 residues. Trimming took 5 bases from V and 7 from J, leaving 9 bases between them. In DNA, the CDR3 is TGTGCCAGTAGTGGAACAGCCAATTCACCCCTCCACTTT. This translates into CASSGTANSPLHF.

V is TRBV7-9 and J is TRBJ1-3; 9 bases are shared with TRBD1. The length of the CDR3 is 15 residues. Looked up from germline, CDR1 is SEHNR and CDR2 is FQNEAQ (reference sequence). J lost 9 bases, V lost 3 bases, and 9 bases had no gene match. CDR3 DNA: TGTGCCAGCAGCTTTACAGGGGGCGGGATTCCCACCATATATTTT. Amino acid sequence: CASSFTGGGIPTIYF. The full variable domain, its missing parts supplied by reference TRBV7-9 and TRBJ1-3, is DTGVSQNPRHKITKRGQNVTFRCDPISEHNRLYWYRQTLGQGPEFLTYFQNEAQLEKSRLLSDRFSAERPKGSFSTLEIQRTEQGDSAMYLCASSFTGGGIPTIYFGEGSWLTVV.

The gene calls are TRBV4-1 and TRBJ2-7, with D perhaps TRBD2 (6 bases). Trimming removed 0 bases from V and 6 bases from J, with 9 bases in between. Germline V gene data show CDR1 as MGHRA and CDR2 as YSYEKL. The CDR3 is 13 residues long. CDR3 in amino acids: CASSQDRGSEQYF. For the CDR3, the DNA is TGCGCCAGCAGCCAAGATCGGGGGTCCGAGCAGTACTTC.

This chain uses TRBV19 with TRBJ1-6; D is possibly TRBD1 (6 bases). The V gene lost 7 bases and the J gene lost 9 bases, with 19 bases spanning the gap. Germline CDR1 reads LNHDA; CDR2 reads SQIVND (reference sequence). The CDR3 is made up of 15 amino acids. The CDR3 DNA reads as TGTGCCAGTAAGGGTACAGGGTCTCTAAGTTCACCCCTCCACTTT. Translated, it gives CASKGTGSLSSPLHF.

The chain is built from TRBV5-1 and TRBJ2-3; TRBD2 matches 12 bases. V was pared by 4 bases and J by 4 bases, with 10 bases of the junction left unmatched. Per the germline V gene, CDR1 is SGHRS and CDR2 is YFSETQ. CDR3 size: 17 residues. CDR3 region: CASSPGATSGGADTQYF. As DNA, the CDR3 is TGCGCCAGCAGCCCCGGGGCGACTAGCGGGGGCGCAGATACGCAGTATTTT.

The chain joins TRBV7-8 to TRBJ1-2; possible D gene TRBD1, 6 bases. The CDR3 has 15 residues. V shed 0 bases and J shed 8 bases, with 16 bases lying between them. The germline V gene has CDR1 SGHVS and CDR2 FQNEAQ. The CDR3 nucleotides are TGTGCCAGCAGCTTAGCGTCGAATACAGGGCGCGGCTACACCTTC. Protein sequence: CASSLASNTGRGYTF.

This chain's CDR3 is CASSADSAPGGYTF. The CDR3 bases are TGTGCCAGCTCAGCCGACAGTGCCCCAGGCGGCTACACCTTC. The chain combines TRBV18 with TRBJ1-2, with a weak D call TRBD1 (5 bases). This CDR3 region has 14 residues. Between the trimmed V and J ends, which lost 5 bases and 8 bases, there was a span of 18 bases. Germline V gene data show CDR1 as KGHSH and CDR2 as LQKENI.

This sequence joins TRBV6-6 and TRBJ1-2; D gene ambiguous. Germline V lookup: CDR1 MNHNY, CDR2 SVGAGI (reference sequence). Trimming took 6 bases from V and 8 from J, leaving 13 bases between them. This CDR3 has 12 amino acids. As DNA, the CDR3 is TGTGCCAGCAGCGTTCAGACGGGAGGCTACACCTTC. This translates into CASSVQTGGYTF.

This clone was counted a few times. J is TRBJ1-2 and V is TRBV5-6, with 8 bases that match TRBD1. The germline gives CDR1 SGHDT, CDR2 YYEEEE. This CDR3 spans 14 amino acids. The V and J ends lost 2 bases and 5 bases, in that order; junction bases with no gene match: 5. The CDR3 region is CASSFGTGVYGYTF. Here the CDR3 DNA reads TGTGCCAGCAGCTTTGGGACAGGAGTTTATGGCTACACCTTC.

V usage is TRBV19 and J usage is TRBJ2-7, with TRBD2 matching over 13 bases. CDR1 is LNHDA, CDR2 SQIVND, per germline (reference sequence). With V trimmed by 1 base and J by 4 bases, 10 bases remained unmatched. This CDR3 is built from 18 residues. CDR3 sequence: CASSIALLGLAGAYEQYF. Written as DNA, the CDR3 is TGTGCCAGTAGTATAGCCCTCCTAGGACTAGCGGGGGCATACGAGCAGTACTTC.

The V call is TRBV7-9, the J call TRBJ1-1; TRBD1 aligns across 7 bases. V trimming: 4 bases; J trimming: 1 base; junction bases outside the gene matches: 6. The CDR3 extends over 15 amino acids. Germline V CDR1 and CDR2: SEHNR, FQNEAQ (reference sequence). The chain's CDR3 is CASSSGQVRNTEAFF. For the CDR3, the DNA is TGTGCCAGCAGCTCCGGACAGGTTAGGAACACTGAAGCTTTCTTT.

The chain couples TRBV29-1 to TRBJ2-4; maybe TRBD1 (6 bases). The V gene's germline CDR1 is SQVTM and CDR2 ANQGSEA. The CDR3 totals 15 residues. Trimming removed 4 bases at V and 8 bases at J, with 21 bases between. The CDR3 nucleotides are TGCAGCGTTGCACCCGCGGCAGGGGCGGTGGACATTCAGTACTTC. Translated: CSVAPAAGAVDIQYF.

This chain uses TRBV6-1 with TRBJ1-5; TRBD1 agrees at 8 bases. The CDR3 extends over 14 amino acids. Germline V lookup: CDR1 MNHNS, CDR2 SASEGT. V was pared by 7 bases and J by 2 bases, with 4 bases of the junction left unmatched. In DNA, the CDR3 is TGTGCCAGCAACGACAGGGGCGGCAATCAGCCCCAGCATTTT. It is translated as CASNDRGGNQPQHF.

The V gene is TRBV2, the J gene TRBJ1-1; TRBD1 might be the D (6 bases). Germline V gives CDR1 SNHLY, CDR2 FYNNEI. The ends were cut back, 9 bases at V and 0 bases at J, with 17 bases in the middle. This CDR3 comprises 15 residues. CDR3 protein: CARQKQGGMNTEAFF. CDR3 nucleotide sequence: TGTGCCAGACAGAAACAGGGAGGGATGAACACTGAAGCTTTCTTT.

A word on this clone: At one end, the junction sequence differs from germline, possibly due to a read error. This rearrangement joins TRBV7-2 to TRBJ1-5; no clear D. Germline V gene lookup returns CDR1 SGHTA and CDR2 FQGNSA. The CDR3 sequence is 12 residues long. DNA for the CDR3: TGTGCCAGCAGCTCCCCTAATCGGCCCCAGCATTTT. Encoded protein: CASSSPNRPQHF. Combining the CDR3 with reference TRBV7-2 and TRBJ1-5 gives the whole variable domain GAGVSQSPSNKVTEKGKDVELRCDPISGHTALYWYRQSLGQGLEFLIYFQGNSAPDKSGLPSDRFSAERTGGSVSTLTIQRTQQEDSAVYLCASSSPNRPQHFGDGTRLSIL.

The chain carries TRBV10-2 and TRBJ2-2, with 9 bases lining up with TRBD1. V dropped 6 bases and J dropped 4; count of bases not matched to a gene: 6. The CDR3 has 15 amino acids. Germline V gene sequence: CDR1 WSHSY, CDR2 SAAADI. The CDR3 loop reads CASSTTGGGTGELFF. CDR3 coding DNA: TGCGCCAGCAGCACAACAGGGGGCGGCACCGGGGAGCTGTTTTTT.

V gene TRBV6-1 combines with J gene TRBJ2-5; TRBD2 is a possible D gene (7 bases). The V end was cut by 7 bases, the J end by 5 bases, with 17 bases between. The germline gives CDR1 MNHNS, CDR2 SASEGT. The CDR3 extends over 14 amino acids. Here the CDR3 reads CASTRGGRLETQYF. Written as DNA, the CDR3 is TGTGCCAGCACCCGCGGGGGCAGGTTGGAGACCCAGTACTTC.

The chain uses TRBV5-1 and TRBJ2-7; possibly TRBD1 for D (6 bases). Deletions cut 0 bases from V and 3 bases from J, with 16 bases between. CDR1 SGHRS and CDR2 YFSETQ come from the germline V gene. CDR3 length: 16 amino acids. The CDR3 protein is CASSLAGQTVIYEQYF. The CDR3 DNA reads TGCGCCAGCAGCTTGGCCGGACAGACGGTCATCTACGAGCAGTACTTC.

The CDR3 DNA follows: TGTGCCAGCAGCCAGACAGGGGGCTACGAGCAGTACTTC. This codes for CASSQTGGYEQYF. The chain uses TRBV7-9 and TRBJ2-7; 9 bases agree with TRBD1. The J segment lost 3 bases and the V segment lost 5 bases, leaving 2 bases of the junction unmatched. The CDR3 has 13 residues. CDR1 is SEHNR, CDR2 FQNEAQ, per germline (reference sequence).

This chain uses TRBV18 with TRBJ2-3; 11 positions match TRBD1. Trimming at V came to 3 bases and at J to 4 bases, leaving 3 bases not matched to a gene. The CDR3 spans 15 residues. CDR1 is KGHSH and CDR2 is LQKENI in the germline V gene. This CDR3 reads CASSPPGQGADTQYF. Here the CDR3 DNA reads TGTGCCAGCTCACCCCCGGGACAGGGGGCAGATACGCAGTATTTT.

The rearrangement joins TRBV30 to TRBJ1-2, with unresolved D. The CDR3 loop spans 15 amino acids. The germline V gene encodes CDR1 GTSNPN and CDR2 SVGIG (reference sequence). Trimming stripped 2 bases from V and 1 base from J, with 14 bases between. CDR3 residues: CAWSLGGGNNYGYTF. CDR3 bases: TGTGCCTGGAGTTTAGGTGGCGGAAATAACTATGGCTACACCTTC.

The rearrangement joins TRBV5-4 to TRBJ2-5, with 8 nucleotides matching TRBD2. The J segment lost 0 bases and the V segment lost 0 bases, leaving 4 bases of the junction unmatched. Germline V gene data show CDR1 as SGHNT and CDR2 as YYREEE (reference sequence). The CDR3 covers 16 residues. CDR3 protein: CASSLGPSGYQETQYF. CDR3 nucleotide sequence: TGTGCCAGCAGCTTGGGGCCTAGCGGGTACCAAGAGACCCAGTACTTC.

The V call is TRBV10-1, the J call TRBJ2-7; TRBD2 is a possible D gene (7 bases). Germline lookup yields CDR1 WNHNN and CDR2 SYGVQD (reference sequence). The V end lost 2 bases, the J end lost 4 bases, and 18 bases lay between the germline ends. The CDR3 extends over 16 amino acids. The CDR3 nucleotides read TGCGCCAGCAGTGAGGGAACAGGGAGGGTTTTATACGAGCAGTACTTC. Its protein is CASSEGTGRVLYEQYF.

CDR3 DNA: TGTGCCAGCAGCCCCAGGACAGGGACCACTGAAGCTTTCTTT. Protein sequence: CASSPRTGTTEAFF. The chain couples TRBV6-5 to TRBJ1-1, with 8 nucleotides matching TRBD1. Trimming removed 6 bases from V and 4 bases from J; junction bases left unmatched: 7. The V gene's germline CDR1 is MNHEY and CDR2 SVGAGI. The CDR3 consists of 14 residues.

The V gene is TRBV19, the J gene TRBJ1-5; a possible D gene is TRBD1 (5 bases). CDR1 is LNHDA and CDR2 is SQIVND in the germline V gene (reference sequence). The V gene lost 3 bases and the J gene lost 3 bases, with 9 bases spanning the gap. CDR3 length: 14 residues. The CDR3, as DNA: TGTGCCAGTAGTATGCAGGGTGCCAATCAGCCCCAGCATTTT. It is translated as CASSMQGANQPQHF.

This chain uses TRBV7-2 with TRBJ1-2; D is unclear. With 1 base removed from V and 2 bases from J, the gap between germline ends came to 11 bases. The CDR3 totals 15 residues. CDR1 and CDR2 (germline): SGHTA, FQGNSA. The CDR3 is CASSLGGGINYGYTF. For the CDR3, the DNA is TGTGCCAGCAGCTTAGGGGGAGGGATCAACTATGGCTACACCTTC.